This TCR beta chain was captured in a study of cytomegalovirus exposure and HLA in healthy donors. Study overall: A data release that came early held approximately 92 million unique TCRs from HLA-typed donors.

Trimming cost V 4 bases and J 5 bases; bases outside gene matches: 14. CDR3 length: 18 residues. Germline CDR1 is SGHRS and CDR2 is YFSETQ. Remarks on this clone: Its antigen is not identified.

Both 60 Vbeta primers and 13 Jbeta primers went into the PCR. Sequenced by immunoSEQ multiplex PCR; TCRdb stores in-frame clones only, minus some. Of under 200,000 clones in the sample, around 80% are singletons; the top ten hold approximately 0.78%. General observations from the study: Later analysis identified 15,000 to 20,000 TCR beta sequences associated with HLA alleles, using a false discovery rate threshold of 0.05. Among TCR sequences, most were rare, though some public TCRs appeared in many donors. Sequences of the TCR beta chain were said to predict the HLA-A and HLA-B alleles of most subjects accurately.

The sequencing input was PBMCs. The rearrangement uses TRBV5-1 and TRBJ2-7; 14 nucleotides line up with TRBD2. This clonotype was sampled from a woman in her late teens or twenties in good health and CMV-seronegative. The CDR3 nucleotides are TGCGCCAGCAGCCCACCGACTAGCGGGAGGGCCGTTCACCACGAGCAGTACTTC. Translation: CASSPPTSGRAVHHEQYF.